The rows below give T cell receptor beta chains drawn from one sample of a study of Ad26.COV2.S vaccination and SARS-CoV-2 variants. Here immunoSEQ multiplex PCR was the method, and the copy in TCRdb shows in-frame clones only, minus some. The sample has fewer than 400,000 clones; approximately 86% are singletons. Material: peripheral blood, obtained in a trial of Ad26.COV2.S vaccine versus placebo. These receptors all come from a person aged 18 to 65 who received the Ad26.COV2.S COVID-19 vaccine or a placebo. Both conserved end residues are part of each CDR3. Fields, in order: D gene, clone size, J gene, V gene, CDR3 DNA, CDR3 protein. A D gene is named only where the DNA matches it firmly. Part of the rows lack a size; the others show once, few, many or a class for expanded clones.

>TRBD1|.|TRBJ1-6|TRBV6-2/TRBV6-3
TGTGCCAGCAGTTTGGAGGTCAGGGGGACCTATTCACCCCTCCACTTT
CASSLEVRGTYSPLHF
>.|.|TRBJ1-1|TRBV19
TGTGCCAGCGGAGCAGGCATAGGGCGGAAGAACACTGAAGCTTTCTTT
CASGAGIGRKNTEAFF
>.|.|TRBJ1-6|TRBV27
TGTGCCAGCAGTTTACTGACAGCCTCCTATAATTCACCCCTCCACTTT
CASSLLTASYNSPLHF
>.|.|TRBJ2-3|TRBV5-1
TGCGCCAGCAGCTTGGAGGTGGCCACAGATACGCAGTATTTT
CASSLEVATDTQYF
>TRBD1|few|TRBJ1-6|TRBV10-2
TGCGCCAGCACGGATAGACAGGGCTATTCACCCCTCCACTTT
CASTDRQGYSPLHF
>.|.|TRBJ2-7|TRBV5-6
TGTGCCAGCAGCCCATTCGGACGGGACAACGAGCAGTACTTC
CASSPFGRDNEQYF
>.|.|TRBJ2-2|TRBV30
TGTGCCTGGAGTAGGACCAAGTACACCGGGGAGCTGTTTTTT
CAWSRTKYTGELFF
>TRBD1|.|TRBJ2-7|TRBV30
TGTGCCTGGAGTCTAGCAGGGGGTGCCTACGAGCAGTACTTC
CAWSLAGGAYEQYF
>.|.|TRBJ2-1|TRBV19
TGTGCCAGTAGCCCTCGGACGGCTGGGTTGAATGAGCAGTTCTTC
CASSPRTAGLNEQFF
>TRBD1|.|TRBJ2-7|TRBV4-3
TGCGCCAGCAGCCCCGGGGGACAGGGGTTCTACGAGCAGTACTTC
CASSPGGQGFYEQYF
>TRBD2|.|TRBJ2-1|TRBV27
TGTGCCAGCAGTTTAAGGCTAGCGGGGGGCCGTAGTTCTCTCTACAATGAGCAGTTCTTC
CASSLRLAGGRSSLYNEQFF
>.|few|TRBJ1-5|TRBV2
TGTGCCAGCACAATTGGAAGCAATCAGCCCCAGCATTTT
CASTIGSNQPQHF
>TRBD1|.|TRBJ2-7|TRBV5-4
TGTGCCAGCAGCTTGGGTCTCGGGACAGGGGCGCCTGAGCAGTACTTC
CASSLGLGTGAPEQYF
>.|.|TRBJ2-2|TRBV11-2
TGTGCCAGCAGCTTTGAGGGGAGCACCGGGGAGCTGTTTTTT
CASSFEGSTGELFF
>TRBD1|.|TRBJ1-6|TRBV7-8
TGTGCCAGCAGCTTAAATTTGCAGGGGGTGGCTCGATCACCCCTCCACTTT
CASSLNLQGVARSPLHF
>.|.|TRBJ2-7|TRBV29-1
TGCAGCGTTGAATCGGACAAGTCCTACGAGCAGTACTTC
CSVESDKSYEQYF
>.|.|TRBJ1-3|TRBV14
TGTGCCAGCAGCCCTTCAAGGACCGAAGACACCATATATTTT
CASSPSRTEDTIYF
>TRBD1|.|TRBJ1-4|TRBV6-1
TGTGCCAGCAGTGAAGTGGCAGGGGGAAAACTGTTTTTT
CASSEVAGGKLFF
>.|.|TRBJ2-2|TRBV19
TGTGCCAGTAGTATAGGGGGAGGGACAGGCTATAACACCGGGGAGCTGTTTTTT
CASSIGGGTGYNTGELFF
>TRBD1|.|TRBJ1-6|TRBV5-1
TGCGCCAGCAGCTTAACGGACCGGGACAGGGGTAATTCACCCCTCCACTTT
CASSLTDRDRGNSPLHF
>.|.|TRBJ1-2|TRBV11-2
TGTGCCAGCAGCTTAGACCCAGGGGCCACGGGGCCTTATGGCTACACCTTC
CASSLDPGATGPYGYTF
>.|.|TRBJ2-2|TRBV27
TGTGCCAGCAGTTTATTACACGGGGAGCTGTTTTTT
CASSLLHGELFF
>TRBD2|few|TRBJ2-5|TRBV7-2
TGTGCCAGCAGCACTAGCGGCCAAGAGACCCAGTACTTC
CASSTSGQETQYF
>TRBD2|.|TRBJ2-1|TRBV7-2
TGTGCCAGCAGCCAGGGGCGGGGGGTGTGGGACAATGAGCAGTTCTTC
CASSQGRGVWDNEQFF
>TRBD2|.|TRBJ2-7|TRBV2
TGTGCCAGCTCCGCGGGACTAGCGGGGTCTTTCTACGAGCAGTACTTC
CASSAGLAGSFYEQYF
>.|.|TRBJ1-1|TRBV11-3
TGTGCCAGTGAGGGCCTAGGCACTGAAGCTTTCTTT
CASEGLGTEAFF
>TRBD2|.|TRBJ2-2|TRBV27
TGTGCCAGCAGCCGGCGGGGGACGGGCGGGGAGCTGTTTTTT
CASSRRGTGGELFF
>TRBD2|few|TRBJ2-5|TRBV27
TGTGCCAGCAGTTTCGCGACGGGGGGGCCTCTAGAGACCCAGTACTTC
CASSFATGGPLETQYF
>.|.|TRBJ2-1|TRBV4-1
TGCGCCAGCAGCCAACCCACTGAGATCTCCTACAATGAGCAGTTCTTC
CASSQPTEISYNEQFF
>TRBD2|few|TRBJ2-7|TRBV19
TGTGCCAGTAGTATAGATCAGCGGGGCCCCTACGAGCAGTACTTC
CASSIDQRGPYEQYF
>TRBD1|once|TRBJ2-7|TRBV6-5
TGTGCCAGCAGCCCATCCCCGGGACAGCCCCTGGAGCAGTACTTC
CASSPSPGQPLEQYF
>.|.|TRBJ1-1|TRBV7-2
TGTGCCAGCAGCTTAGGACCAGGGATGAGCACTGAAGCTTTCTTT
CASSLGPGMSTEAFF
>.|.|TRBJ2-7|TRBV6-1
TGTGCCAGCAGTGATTACGGCAGGGAGCTCTCCTACGAGCAGTACTTC
CASSDYGRELSYEQYF
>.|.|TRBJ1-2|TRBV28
TGTGCCAGCACCCCCACGTACTATGGCTACACCTTC
CASTPTYYGYTF
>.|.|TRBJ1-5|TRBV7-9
TGTGCCAGCAGCTTAGGAGGGGGGGGCAATCAGCCCCAGCATTTT
CASSLGGGGNQPQHF
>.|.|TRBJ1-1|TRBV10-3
TGTGCCATCAGGAACGGGCAGAACACTGAAGCTTTCTTT
CAIRNGQNTEAFF
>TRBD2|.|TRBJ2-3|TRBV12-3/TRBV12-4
TGTGCCATCGGACTAGCGGGAACAGATACGCAGTATTTT
CAIGLAGTDTQYF
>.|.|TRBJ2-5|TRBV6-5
TGTGCCAGCAGTTACCTAGGCGGGCAACCGGAGACCCAGTACTTC
CASSYLGGQPETQYF
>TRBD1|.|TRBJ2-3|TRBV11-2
TGTGCCAGCAGCTTAGGGACAGGGCCCGCAGATACGCAGTATTTT
CASSLGTGPADTQYF
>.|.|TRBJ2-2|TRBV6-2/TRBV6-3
TGTGCCAGCAGTTTTTCACAGGAGAACACCGGGGAGCTGTTTTTT
CASSFSQENTGELFF
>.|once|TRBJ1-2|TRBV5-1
TGCGCCAGCAGCTTGGCCGTTGGGAGGACCAATGGCTACACCTTC
CASSLAVGRTNGYTF
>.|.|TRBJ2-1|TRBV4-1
TGCGCCAGCAGCCAAGACAGGGTTGAAACGAACAATGAGCAGTTCTTC
CASSQDRVETNNEQFF
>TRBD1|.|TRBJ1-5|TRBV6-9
TGTGCCAGCTGCCGGGACAGCGCGCGTTTTGGCAATCAGCCCCAGCATTTT
CASCRDSARFGNQPQHF
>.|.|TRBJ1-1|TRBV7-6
TGTGCCAGCAGCTCCGGACGGGACACTGAAGCTTTCTTT
CASSSGRDTEAFF
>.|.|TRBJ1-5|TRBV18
TGTGCCAGCCAGAAGGCCCCCGGGGACAATCAGCCCCAGCATTTT
CASQKAPGDNQPQHF
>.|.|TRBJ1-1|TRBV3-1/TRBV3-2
TGTGCCAGCAGCCCCACCAGCGCGAACACTGAAGCTTTCTTT
CASSPTSANTEAFF
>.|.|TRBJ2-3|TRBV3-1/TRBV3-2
TGTGCCAGCAGCCATACCAGGGCCCCGGTTGGCACAGATACGCAGTATTTT
CASSHTRAPVGTDTQYF
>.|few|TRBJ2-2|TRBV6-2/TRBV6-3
TGTGCCAGCAGTTCCGGACTGGACACCGGGGAGCTGTTTTTT
CASSSGLDTGELFF
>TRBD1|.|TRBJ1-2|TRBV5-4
TGTGCCAGCAGCCTAGGGACAGGAAATGGCTACACCTTC
CASSLGTGNGYTF
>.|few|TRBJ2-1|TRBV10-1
TGCGCCAGCAGTGAGTCTGGACGGAATGAGCAGTTCTTC
CASSESGRNEQFF
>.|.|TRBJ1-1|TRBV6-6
TGTGCCAGCAGTTACGGGGGGGAGGGGTTAGCTTTCTTT
CASSYGGEGLAFF